This TCR beta chain was retrieved from a study of cytomegalovirus exposure and HLA in healthy donors. The PCR made use of 60 Vbeta and 13 Jbeta primers. Sequencing used immunoSEQ multiplex PCR; TCRdb keeps in-frame clones, though not all of them. The profile covers roughly 100,000 clones, with roughly two thirds appearing a single time and 3.2% taken by the ten largest. Whole-study results and caveats: Most of the TCR beta V segments (in an earlier analysis) were productive either about 87% or about 30% of the time. Later genetic work tied a missense DCLRE1C variant to beta-chain V and J trimming.

In the case of this clone: The antigen is unknown.

Source material: PBMCs. The TCR originated in a man under 40 in good health and CMV-seronegative.

CDR3 loop: CAWSKWTSGRPSQYF. DNA of the CDR3: TGTGCCTGGAGTAAATGGACTAGCGGGAGGCCGTCGCAGTACTTC. This sequence joins TRBV30 and TRBJ2-5, with 14 bases aligning to TRBD2. Germline-derived CDR1 and CDR2 are GTSNPN and SVGIG (reference sequence). The CDR3 consists of 15 residues. The V gene end was trimmed by 2 bases and the J gene end by 11 bases; junction bases not matched to a gene: 10. Full variable domain (missing parts from reference TRBV30 and TRBJ2-5): SQTIHQWPATLVQPVGSPLSLECTVEGTSNPNLYWYRQAAGRGLQLLFYSVGIGQISSEVPQNLSASRPQDRQFILSSKKLLLSDSGFYLCAWSKWTSGRPSQYFGPGTRLLVL.